This TCR beta chain was observed in a study of neurological immune-mediated disorders. This clonotype was seen many times. In TCRdb, the 5' RACE reads were re-called with MiXCR into one record per CDR3 protein. The sample lists 30,000 to 45,000 distinct CDR3 sequences, around a tenth occurring once. V was pared by 8 bases and J by 3 bases, with 13 bases between. The length of the CDR3 is 13 residues. CDR1 and CDR2 from the germline V gene are SGHAT and FQNNGV. The material sequenced was CD4+ T cells from blood. The origin of this receptor is a woman aged 25 to 39 with HTLV-1-associated myelopathy (HAM/TSP). The chain carries TRBV11-2 and TRBJ1-2, with a possible D match to TRBD1 (5 bases). CDR3 sequence (DNA): TGTGCCAGCGAAGACAGACCCTACTATGGCTACACCTTC. Its translation: CASEDRPYYGYTF. Full variable domain (missing parts from reference TRBV11-2 and TRBJ1-2): EAGVAQSPRYKIIEKRQSVAFWCNPISGHATLYWYQQILGQGPKLLIQFQNNGVVDDSQLPKDRFSAERLKGVDSTLKIQPAKLEDSAVYLCASEDRPYYGYTFGSGTRLTVV.